Below, one T cell receptor (beta chain) is given with its context. Antigen unknown. Libraries were prepared by immunoSEQ multiplex PCR; TCRdb keeps only in-frame clonotypes and omits some of them. Among 850,000 to 1,200,000 clones, approximately 72% were seen once, and the ten largest hold roughly 1.4%. This sample is drawn from a study of shared clonotypes between healthy human individuals. CDR3 length equals 15 residues. Germline CDR1 and CDR2: SGHRS and YFSETQ. Unmatched junction bases numbered 4, after V lost 0 bases and J lost 4 bases. Study conclusions and caveats: Compared with memory subsets, naive subsets generally had larger estimated richness. Unshared clonotypes carried lower generation probabilities than those common to all four donors. The study sampled only blood, and tissue repertoires likely differ.

The sample consisted of memory CD4+ T cells sorted from blood. Subset described: CD45RA-negative fraction. The clonotype was recovered from a man younger than 35 in good health. The V and J genes are TRBV5-1 and TRBJ2-3, with 8 bases aligning to TRBD1. CDR3 loop: CASSLAETGADTQYF. CDR3 DNA sequence: TGCGCCAGCAGCTTGGCCGAGACAGGGGCAGATACGCAGTATTTT.